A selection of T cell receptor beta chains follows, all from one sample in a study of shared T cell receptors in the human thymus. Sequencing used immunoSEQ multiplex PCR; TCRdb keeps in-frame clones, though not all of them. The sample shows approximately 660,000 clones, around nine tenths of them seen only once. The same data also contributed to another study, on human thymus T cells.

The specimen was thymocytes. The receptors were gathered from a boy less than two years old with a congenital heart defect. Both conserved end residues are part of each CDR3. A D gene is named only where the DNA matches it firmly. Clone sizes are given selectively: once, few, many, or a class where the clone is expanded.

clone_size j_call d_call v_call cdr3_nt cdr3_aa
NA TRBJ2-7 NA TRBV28 TGTGCCAGCAGTCCTCCCCCGGAGTACGAGCAGTACTTC CASSPPPEYEQYF
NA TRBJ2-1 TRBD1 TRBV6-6 TGTGCCAGCAGTCCCAGGACAGGGGGAAATGAGCAGTTCTTC CASSPRTGGNEQFF
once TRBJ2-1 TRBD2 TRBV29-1 TGCAGCTCCAGTAAACGGGAGGATGGGGGTGAGCAGTTCTTC CSSSKREDGGEQFF
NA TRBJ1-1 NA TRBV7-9 TGTGCCAGCAGCAGAACCGACAGACTGAACACTGAAGCTTTCTTT CASSRTDRLNTEAFF
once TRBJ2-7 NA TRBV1 TGCACCAGCAGCCAAGAGGACTCCCACGAGCAGTACTTC CTSSQEDSHEQYF
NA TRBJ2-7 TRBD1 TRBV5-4 TGTGCCAGCAGCTACGGACAGGGAGGCTACGAGCAGTACTTC CASSYGQGGYEQYF
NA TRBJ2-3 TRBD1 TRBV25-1 TGTGCCAGCAGTGGGACAGGGAGTACAGATACGCAGTATTTT CASSGTGSTDTQYF
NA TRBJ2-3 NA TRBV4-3 TGCGCCAGCAGCCAAGAGAGCCTCACAGATACGCAGTATTTT CASSQESLTDTQYF
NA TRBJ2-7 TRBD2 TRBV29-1 TGCAGCGTTATGACTAGCAGCTCCTACGAGCAGTACTTC CSVMTSSSYEQYF
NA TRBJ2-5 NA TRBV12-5 TGTGCTAGGCCCGGACCAACCTGCAGGGGCCAAGAGACCCAGTACTTC CARPGPTCRGQETQYF
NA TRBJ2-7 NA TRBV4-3 TGCGCCAGCAGCCAAGATAGGGGTCCCTACGAGCAGTACTTC CASSQDRGPYEQYF
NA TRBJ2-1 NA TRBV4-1 TGCGCCAGCAGCCAACCGACTAGTTCCGAGGCCTTTTTGAATGAGCAGTTCTTC CASSQPTSSEAFLNEQFF
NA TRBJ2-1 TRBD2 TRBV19 TGTGCCAGTACCAGAGGACTAGCGGGGTACAATGAGCAGTTCTTC CASTRGLAGYNEQFF
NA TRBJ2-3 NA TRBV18 TGTGCCAGCTCCAACAGGGTTCTTAGCACAGATACGCAGTATTTT CASSNRVLSTDTQYF
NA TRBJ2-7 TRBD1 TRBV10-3 TGTGCCATCAGTCCGGGACAGGGCGGGACCTACGAGCAGTACTTC CAISPGQGGTYEQYF
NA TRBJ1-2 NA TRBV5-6 TGTGCCAGCAGCCGTTCTGCGGGGGGCCTGGGTGGCTACACCTTC CASSRSAGGLGGYTF
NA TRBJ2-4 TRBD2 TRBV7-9 TGTGCCAGCAGCTTAGGCTCTAGCGGGACCATTGGGGCCAAAAACATTCAGTACTTC CASSLGSSGTIGAKNIQYF
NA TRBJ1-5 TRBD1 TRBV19 TGTGCCAGTAGTATAAGGACAGGGATGGGAGGCAATCAGCCCCAGCATTTT CASSIRTGMGGNQPQHF
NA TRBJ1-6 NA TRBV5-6 TGTGCCAGCAGCTTGCGCTTCGACAGCTTTAGCTCCTATAATTCACCCCTCCACTTT CASSLRFDSFSSYNSPLHF
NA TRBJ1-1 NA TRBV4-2 TGTGCCAGCAGCCTGTGCTTGGGGGGAACTGAAGCTTTCTTT CASSLCLGGTEAFF
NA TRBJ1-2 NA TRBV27 TGTGCCAGCAGACGAGGCCTCACTCCCGCTATAGGCTACACCTTC CASRRGLTPAIGYTF
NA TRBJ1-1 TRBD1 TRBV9 TGTGCCAGCAGCTGGGACAGTAACACTGAAGCTTTCTTT CASSWDSNTEAFF
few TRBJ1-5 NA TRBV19 TGTGCCAGTCGAGACAGTCCCAATCAGCCCCAGCATTTT CASRDSPNQPQHF
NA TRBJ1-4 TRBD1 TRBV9 TGTGCCAGCAGCGCCCGGACAGGGGATAATGAAAAACTGTTTTTT CASSARTGDNEKLFF
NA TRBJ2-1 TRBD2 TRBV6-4 TGTGCCAGCAGCACCCCCCGGACTAGCGGAGACTACAATGAGCAGTTCTTC CASSTPRTSGDYNEQFF
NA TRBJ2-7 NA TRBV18 TGTGCCAGCCGTACCGCGGGGAGATCTGAGCAGTACTTC CASRTAGRSEQYF
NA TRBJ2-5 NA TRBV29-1 TGCAGCGTTGTAGGCCAGCGTTTAAACCAAGAGACCCAGTACTTC CSVVGQRLNQETQYF
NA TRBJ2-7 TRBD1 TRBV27 TGTGCCAGCAGAGATAGTTCCCCGACAGGGGGGGCCTACGAGCAGTACTTC CASRDSSPTGGAYEQYF
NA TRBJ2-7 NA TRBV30 TGTGCCTGGAGCCTTGGCTGTCGGGTCCTGACCTACGAGCAGTACTTC CAWSLGCRVLTYEQYF
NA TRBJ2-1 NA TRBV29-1 TGCAGCGTTGAAGGACAGTACAATGAGCAGTTCTTC CSVEGQYNEQFF
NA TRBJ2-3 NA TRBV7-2 TGTGCCAGCAGCTTAGTCAGGTCGGATACGCAGTATTTT CASSLVRSDTQYF
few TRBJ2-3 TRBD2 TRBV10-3 TGTGCCATCAGCGGCGGGAGGGCTGGTAGCACAGATACGCAGTATTTT CAISGGRAGSTDTQYF
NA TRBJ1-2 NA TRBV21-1 TGTGCCAGCAGCAGACAGGGGTTTGGCTACACCTTC CASSRQGFGYTF
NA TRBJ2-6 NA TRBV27 TGTGCCAGCAGTCAGTACTCTGGGGCCAACGTCCTGACTTTC CASSQYSGANVLTF
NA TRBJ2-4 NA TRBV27 TGTGCCAGCAGTTCAAACGCAGGGATACTAGCCAAAAACATTCAGTACTTC CASSSNAGILAKNIQYF
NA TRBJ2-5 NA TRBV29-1 TGCAGCGTTGTTGGGCGGGAAGGAAGGGAGACCCAGTACTTC CSVVGREGRETQYF
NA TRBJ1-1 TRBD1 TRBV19 TGTGCCAGTATCCCTAGGGACAGGGGACTGGGGAGGACTGAAGCTTTCTTT CASIPRDRGLGRTEAFF
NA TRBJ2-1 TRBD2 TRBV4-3 TGCGCCAGCAGCCAAGAAACGAGCGGGAGGGCCTACAATGAGCAGTTCTTC CASSQETSGRAYNEQFF
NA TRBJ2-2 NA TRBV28 TGTGCCAGCAGTCTCCTAGATCTTAACACCGGGGAGCTGTTTTTT CASSLLDLNTGELFF
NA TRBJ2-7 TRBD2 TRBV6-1 TGTGCCACCAGTAGCGGGAGCAACGAGCAGTACTTC CATSSGSNEQYF
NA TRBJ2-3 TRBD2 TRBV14 TGTGCCAGCAGCCAAATAGCGGGAGGTTTCATAAATACGCAGTATTTT CASSQIAGGFINTQYF
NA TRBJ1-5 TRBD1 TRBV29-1 TGCAGCCCTATAATCGGACAGGGGGGCAATCAGCCCCAGCATTTT CSPIIGQGGNQPQHF